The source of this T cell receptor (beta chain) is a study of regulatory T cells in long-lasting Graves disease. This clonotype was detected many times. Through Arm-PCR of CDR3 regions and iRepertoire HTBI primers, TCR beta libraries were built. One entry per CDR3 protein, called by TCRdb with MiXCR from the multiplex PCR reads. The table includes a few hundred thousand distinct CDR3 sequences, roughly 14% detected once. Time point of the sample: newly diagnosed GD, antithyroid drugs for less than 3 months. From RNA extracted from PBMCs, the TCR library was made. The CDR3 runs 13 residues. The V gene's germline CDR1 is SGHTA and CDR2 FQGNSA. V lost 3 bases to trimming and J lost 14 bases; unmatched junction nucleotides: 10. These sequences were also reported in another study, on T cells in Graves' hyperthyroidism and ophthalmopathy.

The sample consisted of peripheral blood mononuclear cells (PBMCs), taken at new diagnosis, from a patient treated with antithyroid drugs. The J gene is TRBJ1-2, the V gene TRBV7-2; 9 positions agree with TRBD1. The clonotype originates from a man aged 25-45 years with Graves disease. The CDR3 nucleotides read TGTGCCAGCAGCTTTGGGACAGGGATGAGCGAAACCTTC. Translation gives CASSFGTGMSETF.